Shown below are 10 T cell receptor beta chains from a single sample sequenced in a study of human T cells and chemical hapten exposure. Time point reported: patch test 2, 6 weeks after DPC sensitization. Indicated treatment: therapeutic diphenylcyclopropenone sensitization with weekly scalp DPC. TCRdb recomputed calls from the RACE reads with MiXCR, one row per CDR3 protein. The repertoire holds 27,000 or so distinct CDR3 sequences, with 8.5% to 9.5% as singletons. This material consisted of whole blood, taken in connection with sensitization to the hapten diphenylcyclopropenone (DPC). All receptors come from a man aged 25 to 45 with alopecia areata. Some clones in this sample may be carry-over from other donors' samples.

This clonotype was counted many times. This chain joins TRBV6-6 and TRBJ2-7, with 8 bases that match TRBD1. V dropped 2 bases and J dropped 3; count of bases not matched to a gene: 9. Germline assignment: CDR1 MNHNY and CDR2 SVGAGI (reference sequence). The CDR3 is made up of 16 amino acids. CDR3 bases: TGTGCCAGCAGTTACGAGGGACAGGAGTATGGCTACGAGCAGTACTTC. Translating gives CASSYEGQEYGYEQYF.

The genes are TRBV21-1 and TRBJ2-1. TRBV21-1 is a pseudogene. The CDR3 is 12 residues long. The CDR3 protein is CASSKAPGVQFF. The CDR3 DNA reads as TGTGCCAGCAGCAAAGCGCCAGGCGTGCAGTTCTTC.

This clonotype was seen a few times. This rearrangement joins TRBV19 to TRBJ1-5; D possibly corresponds to TRBD1 (5 bases). The V and J ends lost 3 bases and 5 bases respectively, with 11 bases between them. The germline V gene encodes CDR1 LNHDA and CDR2 SQIVND (reference sequence). This CDR3 has 14 residues. The CDR3 sequence: CASSIGGFDQPQHF. The CDR3 DNA reads TGTGCCAGTAGTATCGGGGGGTTTGATCAGCCCCAGCATTTT. Full variable domain (remainder filled in from reference TRBV19 and TRBJ1-5): DGGITQSPKYLFRKEGQNVTLSCEQNLNHDAMYWYRQDPGQGLRLIYYSQIVNDFQKGDIAEGYSVSREKKESFPLTVTSAQKNPTAFYLCASSIGGFDQPQHFGDGTRLSIL.

The chain employs TRBV29-1 and TRBJ2-1; 8 bases fit TRBD2. Germline V lookup: CDR1 SQVTM, CDR2 ANQGSEA. Trimming removed 0 bases from V and 7 bases from J; junction bases left unmatched: 5. The CDR3 covers 14 residues. The CDR3 coding sequence is TGCAGCGTTGAAGACCCTATAGCGGGGAATGAGCAGTTCTTC. This gives the protein CSVEDPIAGNEQFF.

The chain has TRBV7-9 and TRBJ1-2, with D perhaps matching TRBD1 (6 bases). The germline CDR1 and CDR2 sequences are SEHNR and FQNEAQ (reference sequence). This CDR3 has 15 amino acids. V was clipped by 0 bases and J by 1 base, with 9 bases between them. The CDR3 region is CASSLATGVNYGYTF. The CDR3 DNA sequence: TGTGCCAGCAGCTTAGCGACAGGAGTTAACTATGGCTACACCTTC.

This clonotype was counted ten times or more. The chain combines TRBV6-1 with TRBJ1-4, with D hard to call. The germline gives CDR1 MNHNS, CDR2 SASEGT. CDR3 length: 15 residues. Trimming removed 2 bases at V and 5 bases at J, with 12 bases between. The CDR3 nucleotides read TGTGCCAGCAGTGAAAATAGGCCTTTGAATGAAAAACTGTTTTTT. Amino acids: CASSENRPLNEKLFF.

Many counts were recorded for this clonotype. The chain carries TRBV3-1 and TRBJ2-1, with 9 bases identical to TRBD1. Germline values: CDR1 LGHDT, CDR2 YNNKEL (reference sequence). J gave up 8 bases and V 1 base, and 9 bases lay outside the gene matches. The CDR3 totals 16 residues. The CDR3 reads CASSQGPPTGGDEQFF. The CDR3, as DNA: TGTGCCAGCAGCCAAGGACCCCCTACAGGGGGCGATGAGCAGTTCTTC.

This clonotype was seen repeatedly, ten times or more. The rearrangement uses TRBV4-3 and TRBJ2-1, with unresolved D. Germline CDR1 is LGHNA and CDR2 is YSLEER. V was shortened by 0 bases and J by 3 bases, with 6 bases between the two germline ends. There are 14 residues in the CDR3. The CDR3 DNA reads as TGCGCCAGCAGCCAAGAAACCAACTACAATGAGCAGTTCTTC. Translation: CASSQETNYNEQFF.

This clonotype was seen many times. The chain joins TRBV12-3 or TRBV12-4 to TRBJ2-1, with 7 bases aligning to TRBD2. The CDR3 spans 14 residues. Trimming cost V 7 bases and J 6 bases; bases outside gene matches: 9. CDR3: CASNRAGALNEQFF. Written as DNA, the CDR3 is TGTGCCAGCAACCGGGCGGGAGCTCTCAATGAGCAGTTCTTC.

The table lists this clonotype with a few counts. The chain uses TRBV6-2 or TRBV6-3 and TRBJ2-1; the D gene is possibly TRBD1 (5 bases). Germline V gives CDR1 MNHEY, CDR2 SVGEGT. The CDR3 is 15 residues long. The V end lost 4 bases, the J end lost 0 bases, and 10 bases lay between the germline ends. For the CDR3, the DNA is TGTGCCAGCAGTTCCGACAGCAGCTCCTACAATGAGCAGTTCTTC. Translation gives CASSSDSSSYNEQFF.